This T cell receptor beta chain comes out of a study of T cell repertoires in aging, cancer and after chemotherapy. Study details: Donors were grouped into six age bands spanning 30 or younger through 70 or older. Paired samples before and after chemotherapy came from glioblastoma patients receiving temozolomide-based therapy.

The template was genomic DNA from peripheral blood, not RNA. Concerning this clonotype: The antigen remains undetermined.

Germline V gives CDR1 SQVTM, CDR2 ANQGSEA. This CDR3 is 14 amino acids long. Deletions cut 4 bases from V and 7 bases from J, with 17 bases between. Multiplex touch-down PCR with TRB-A/B primers amplified rearranged V-D-J TRB sequences. TCRdb analysed the multiplex PCR reads with MiXCR anew, one entry per CDR3 protein. The top ten hold roughly 10% of the sample, which has approximately 3,000 distinct CDR3 sequences, 20% to 25% seen once. General study results and limits: Across the chemotherapy interval, each cancer cohort showed higher median generation probability, suggesting thymic rebound. Untreated cancer patients had significantly lower blood TCR diversity than age-matched healthy donors.

The V and J genes are TRBV29-1 and TRBJ2-1; possible D gene TRBD2, 7 bases. The clonotype originates from a human donor with a solid tumor. Sequenced input: blood. In nucleotides, the CDR3 is TGCAGCGTTGTTTGGGGGGGGCCGTGGAATGAGCAGTTCTTC. Residues: CSVVWGGPWNEQFF.